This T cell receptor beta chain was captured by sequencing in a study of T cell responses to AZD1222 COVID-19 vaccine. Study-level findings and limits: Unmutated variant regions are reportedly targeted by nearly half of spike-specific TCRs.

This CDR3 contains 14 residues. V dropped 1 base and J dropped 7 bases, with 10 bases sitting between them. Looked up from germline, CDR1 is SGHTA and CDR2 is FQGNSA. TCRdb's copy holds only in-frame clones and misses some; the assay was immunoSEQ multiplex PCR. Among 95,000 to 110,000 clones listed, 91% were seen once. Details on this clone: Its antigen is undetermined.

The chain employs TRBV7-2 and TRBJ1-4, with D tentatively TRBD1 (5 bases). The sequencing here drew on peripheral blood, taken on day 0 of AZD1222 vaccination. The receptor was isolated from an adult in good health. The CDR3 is CASSLDKGREKLFF. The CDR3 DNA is TGTGCCAGCAGCTTAGACAAGGGACGTGAAAAACTGTTTTTT.